These 18 T cell receptor beta chains came from one sample sequenced in a study of blood T cell repertoires in COVID-19. Assay: immunoSEQ multiplex PCR; the TCRdb copy retains only in-frame clones and omits some. The sample gives over 150,000 clones, roughly 87% of which show up once; 3% to 4.5% is in the top ten. Sequencing used peripheral blood. Receptors originate from an older woman who had recovered from COVID-19.

This clone was found once. The DNA for the CDR3 is TGTGCCAGCTCACCGGAGGGTCCTCAATCATCGCCCCAGCATTTT. Its translation is CASSPEGPQSSPQHF. This sequence joins TRBV18 and TRBJ1-5; no reliable D call. The CDR3 sequence is 15 residues long. CDR1 and CDR2 (germline): KGHSH, LQKENI. V dropped 3 bases and J dropped 9 bases, with 18 bases sitting between them.

This rearrangement joins TRBV3-1 (or the pseudogene TRBV3-2) to TRBJ2-7; 9 bases agree with TRBD1. This CDR3 is built from 15 residues. The J segment lost 5 bases and the V segment lost 3 bases, leaving 8 bases of the junction unmatched. Per germline, CDR1 LGHDT and CDR2 YNNKEL (reference sequence). The CDR3 DNA is TGTGCCAGCAGCCAGCCGGGACAGGGCCTCGACGAGCAGTACTTC. This encodes CASSQPGQGLDEQYF.

DNA of the CDR3: TGTGCCAGCAGCTTGTGGGGGCCGACAGATACGCAGTATTTT. It codes for CASSLWGPTDTQYF. The chain has TRBV5-6 and TRBJ2-3, with a possible D match to TRBD1 (6 bases). V was pared by 1 base and J by 3 bases, with 9 bases between. This CDR3 spans 14 amino acids. Germline V lookup: CDR1 SGHDT, CDR2 YYEEEE.

This clone was recorded a few times. CDR3 DNA: TGCGCCAGCAGCACGGCCGGGACAGGGGAGGAGACCCAGTACTTC. The encoded protein is CASSTAGTGEETQYF. The V and J genes are TRBV5-1 and TRBJ2-5; 10 bases map to TRBD1. CDR1 is SGHRS and CDR2 is YFSETQ in the germline V gene. The CDR3 consists of 15 residues. Trimming took 4 bases from V and 5 from J; bases not matched to a gene: 8.

CDR3 nucleotide sequence: TGTGCCAGCAGCCAAGGCTCGAGATCTGGAAACACCATATATTTT. This sequence encodes CASSQGSRSGNTIYF. The V gene is TRBV3-1 (or the pseudogene TRBV3-2), the J gene TRBJ1-3; D is uncertain. Deletions cut 1 base from V and 1 base from J, with 8 bases between. The CDR3 sequence is 15 residues long. Per the germline V gene, CDR1 is LGHDT and CDR2 is YNNKEL (reference sequence).

The chain has TRBV5-1 and TRBJ2-2; D may be TRBD2 (5 bases). The ends were cut back, 1 base at V and 5 bases at J, with 15 bases in the middle. Looked up from germline, CDR1 is SGHRS and CDR2 is YFSETQ. This CDR3 has 16 amino acids. CDR3 sequence: CASSLSRSGGTGELFF. DNA of the CDR3: TGCGCCAGCAGCTTGTCCCGGTCCGGCGGGACCGGGGAGCTGTTTTTT.

This chain connects TRBV18 to TRBJ1-3; D gene unclear. The V end lost 1 base, the J end lost 0 bases, and 19 bases lay between the germline ends. The germline gives CDR1 KGHSH, CDR2 LQKENI. The CDR3 covers 19 residues. The CDR3 loop is CASSPQGGATEYSGNTIYF. In DNA form, the CDR3 reads TGTGCCAGCTCACCACAAGGAGGTGCGACTGAATACTCTGGAAACACCATATATTTT.

The rearrangement uses TRBV5-1 and TRBJ2-1, with TRBD1 matching 8 bases. Trimming took 1 base from V and 5 from J; bases not matched to a gene: 5. The CDR3 has 15 amino acids. Germline CDR1 and CDR2: SGHRS and YFSETQ. This chain's CDR3 is CASSLTGQGHNEQFF. The DNA for the CDR3 is TGCGCCAGCAGCTTGACAGGACAGGGCCACAATGAGCAGTTCTTC.

This CDR3 reads CASSPSETTTQTQYF. As DNA, the CDR3 is TGTGCCAGCTCACCATCTGAGACTACCACCCAGACCCAGTACTTC. The gene calls are TRBV18 and TRBJ2-5, with D possibly matching TRBD2 (5 bases). The CDR3 runs 15 residues. V lost 2 bases and J lost 6, with 16 bases in between. Looked up from germline, CDR1 is KGHSH and CDR2 is LQKENI.

The J gene is TRBJ2-6, the V gene TRBV28, with D hard to call. Per the germline V gene, CDR1 is MDHEN and CDR2 is SYDVKM. The CDR3 length is 14 residues. The V end was cut by 3 bases, the J end by 2 bases, with 5 bases between. The CDR3 reads CASSLAAGANVLTF. CDR3 in DNA: TGTGCCAGCAGTTTGGCGGCTGGGGCCAACGTCCTGACTTTC. The entire variable domain, with the rest obtained from reference TRBV28 and TRBJ2-6, is as follows: DVKVTQSSRYLVKRTGEKVFLECVQDMDHENMFWYRQDPGLGLRLIYFSYDVKMKEKGDIPEGYSVSREKKERFSLILESASTNQTSMYLCASSLAAGANVLTFGAGSRLTVL.

The rearrangement joins TRBV6-5 to TRBJ2-5; 7 nucleotides match TRBD2. V lost 5 bases and J lost 5; bases outside the gene matches: 8. The CDR3 is made up of 14 amino acids. Germline V gene data show CDR1 as MNHEY and CDR2 as SVGAGI. The CDR3 spells CASSPLTSVETQYF. CDR3 bases: TGTGCCAGCAGTCCCCTAACTAGCGTCGAGACCCAGTACTTC.

The chain is built from TRBV18 and TRBJ2-7; a possible D gene is TRBD2 (6 bases). Trimming removed 3 bases from V and 4 bases from J, with 13 bases in between. This CDR3 comprises 14 residues. Germline V gene lookup returns CDR1 KGHSH and CDR2 LQKENI. The CDR3 here is CASSPGTQIYEQYF. The CDR3 coding sequence is TGTGCCAGCTCACCCGGGACTCAAATATACGAGCAGTACTTC.

The gene calls are TRBV5-4 and TRBJ2-3; D is perhaps TRBD1 (7 bases). V lost 4 bases and J 3 bases, leaving 15 bases between the germline ends. Germline CDR1 reads SGHNT; CDR2 reads YYREEE (reference sequence). The CDR3 length is 15 residues. The CDR3 loop is CASSERGRGTDTQYF. Here the CDR3 DNA reads TGTGCCAGCAGCGAAAGGGGGCGGGGTACAGATACGCAGTATTTT.

This clone has a single count. V and J are TRBV11-2 and TRBJ2-3; 7 bases agree with TRBD2. CDR1 and CDR2 from the germline V gene are SGHAT and FQNNGV. The trim removed 8 bases at V and 7 bases at J, leaving 6 bases unmatched. The CDR3 has 12 residues. CDR3 loop: CASLRGGYTQYF. The DNA for the CDR3 is TGTGCCAGCCTAAGGGGAGGGTATACGCAGTATTTT. The full variable domain, rest sourced from reference TRBV11-2 and TRBJ2-3, is EAGVAQSPRYKIIEKRQSVAFWCNPISGHATLYWYQQILGQGPKLLIQFQNNGVVDDSQLPKDRFSAERLKGVDSTLKIQPAKLEDSAVYLCASLRGGYTQYFGPGTRLTVL.

V is TRBV2 and J is TRBJ1-4, with D tentatively TRBD1 (6 bases). Germline loops: CDR1 SNHLY, CDR2 FYNNEI. V lost 6 bases to trimming and J lost 7 bases, with 9 bases between them. The CDR3 covers 12 residues. The CDR3 nucleotides are TGTGCCAGCAGGCCGGACAGTGAAAAACTGTTTTTT. Its translation is CASRPDSEKLFF.

As to this clone: This same CDR3 is encoded by further DNA sequences in the sample. The chain has TRBV5-1 and TRBJ2-5, with 12 bases fitting TRBD1. CDR1 is SGHRS and CDR2 is YFSETQ in the germline V gene. The junction had 3 bases not matched to a gene; V was cut back by 3 bases and J by 0 bases. This CDR3 is built from 16 residues. The CDR3 loop is CASSSGTGGYQETQYF. The CDR3 DNA reads as TGCGCCAGCAGCTCGGGGACAGGGGGCTACCAAGAGACCCAGTACTTC. The full variable domain, completed using reference TRBV5-1 and TRBJ2-5, is KAGVTQTPRYLIKTRGQQVTLSCSPISGHRSVSWYQQTPGQGLQFLFEYFSETQRNKGNFPGRFSGRQFSNSRSEMNVSTLELGDSALYLCASSSGTGGYQETQYFGPGTRLLVL.

The V and J genes are TRBV2 and TRBJ2-7; 8 bases agree with TRBD1. V shed 5 bases and J 0 bases; nucleotides not matched to a gene: 6. The CDR3 loop spans 15 amino acids. Germline V lookup: CDR1 SNHLY, CDR2 FYNNEI. CDR3 bases: TGTGCCAGCAGTCTTACAGGGGGGACCTCCTACGAGCAGTACTTC. Translated: CASSLTGGTSYEQYF.

The chain employs TRBV5-1 and TRBJ2-3, with 10 positions matching TRBD2. Germline CDR1 SGHRS, CDR2 YFSETQ. The V gene end was trimmed by 0 bases and the J gene end by 0 bases; junction bases not matched to a gene: 7. This CDR3 comprises 18 residues. For the CDR3, the DNA is TGCGCCAGCAGCTTGGGTAGCGGGGGGACAACTAGCACAGATACGCAGTATTTT. Encoded protein: CASSLGSGGTTSTDTQYF.